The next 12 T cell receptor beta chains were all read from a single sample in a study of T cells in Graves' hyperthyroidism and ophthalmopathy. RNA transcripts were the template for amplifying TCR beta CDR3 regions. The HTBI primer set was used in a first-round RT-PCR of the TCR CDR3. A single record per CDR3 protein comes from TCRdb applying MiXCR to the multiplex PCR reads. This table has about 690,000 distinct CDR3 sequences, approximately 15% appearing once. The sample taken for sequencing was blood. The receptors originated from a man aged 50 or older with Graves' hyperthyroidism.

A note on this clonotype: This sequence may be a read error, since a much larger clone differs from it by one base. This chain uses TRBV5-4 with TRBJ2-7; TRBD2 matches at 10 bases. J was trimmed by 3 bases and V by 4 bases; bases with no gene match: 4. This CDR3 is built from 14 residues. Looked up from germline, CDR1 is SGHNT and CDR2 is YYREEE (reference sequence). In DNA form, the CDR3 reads TGTGCCAGCAGCCCGGGACTAGCGAACTACGAGCAGTACTTC. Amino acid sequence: CASSPGLANYEQYF. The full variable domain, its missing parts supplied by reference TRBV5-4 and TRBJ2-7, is ETGVTQSPTHLIKTRGQQVTLRCSSQSGHNTVSWYQQALGQGPQFIFQYYREEENGRGNFPPRFSGLQFPNYSSELNVNALELDDSALYLCASSPGLANYEQYFGPGTRLTVT.

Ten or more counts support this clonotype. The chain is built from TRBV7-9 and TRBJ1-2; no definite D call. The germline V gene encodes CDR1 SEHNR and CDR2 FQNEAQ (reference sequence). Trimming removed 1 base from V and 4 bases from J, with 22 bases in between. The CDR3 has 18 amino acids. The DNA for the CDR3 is TGTGCCAGCAGCTTAGTAAGGACGACGCCGGGTGATAGCTATGGCTACACCTTC. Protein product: CASSLVRTTPGDSYGYTF.

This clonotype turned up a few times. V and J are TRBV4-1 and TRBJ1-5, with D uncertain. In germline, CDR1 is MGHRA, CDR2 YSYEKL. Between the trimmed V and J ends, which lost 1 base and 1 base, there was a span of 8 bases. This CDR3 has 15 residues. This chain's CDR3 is CASSQVAGSNQPQHF. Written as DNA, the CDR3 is TGCGCCAGCAGCCAAGTGGCCGGCAGCAATCAGCCCCAGCATTTT.

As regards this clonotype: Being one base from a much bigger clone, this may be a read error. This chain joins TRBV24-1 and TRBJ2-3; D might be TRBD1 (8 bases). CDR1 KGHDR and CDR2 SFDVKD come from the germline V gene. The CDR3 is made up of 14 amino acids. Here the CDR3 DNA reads TGTGCCACCAGTGACGACAGGGGAGGGGATACGCGGTATTTT. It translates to CATSDDRGGDTRYF.

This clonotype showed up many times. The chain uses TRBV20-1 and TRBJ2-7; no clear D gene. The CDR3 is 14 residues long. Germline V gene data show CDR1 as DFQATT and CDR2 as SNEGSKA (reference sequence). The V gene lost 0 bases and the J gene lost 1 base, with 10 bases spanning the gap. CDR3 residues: CSARERSRSYEQYF. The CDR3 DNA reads TGCAGTGCTAGAGAGAGAAGCAGATCCTACGAGCAGTACTTC.

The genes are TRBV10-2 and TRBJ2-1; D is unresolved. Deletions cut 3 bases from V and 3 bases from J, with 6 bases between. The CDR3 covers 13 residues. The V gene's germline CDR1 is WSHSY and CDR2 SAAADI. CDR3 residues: CASSETYYNEQFF. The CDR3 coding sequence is TGCGCCAGCAGTGAAACTTACTACAATGAGCAGTTCTTC.

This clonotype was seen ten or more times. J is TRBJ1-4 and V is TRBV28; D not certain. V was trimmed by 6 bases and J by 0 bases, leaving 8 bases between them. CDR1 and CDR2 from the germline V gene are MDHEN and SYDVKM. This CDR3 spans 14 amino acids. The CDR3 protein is CASSRHSTNEKLFF. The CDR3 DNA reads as TGTGCCAGCAGCCGACATTCAACTAATGAAAAACTGTTTTTT.

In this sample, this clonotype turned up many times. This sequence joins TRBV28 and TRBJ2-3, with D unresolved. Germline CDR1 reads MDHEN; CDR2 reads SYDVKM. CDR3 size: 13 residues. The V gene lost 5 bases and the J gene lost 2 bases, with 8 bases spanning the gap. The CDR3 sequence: CASSPANTDTQYF. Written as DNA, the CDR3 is TGTGCCAGCAGTCCGGCGAACACAGATACGCAGTATTTT.

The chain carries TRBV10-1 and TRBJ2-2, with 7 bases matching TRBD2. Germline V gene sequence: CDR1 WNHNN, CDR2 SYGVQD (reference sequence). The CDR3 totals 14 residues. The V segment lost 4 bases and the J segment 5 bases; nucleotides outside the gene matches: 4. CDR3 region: CASSALAVTGELFF. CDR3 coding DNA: TGCGCCAGCAGTGCCCTAGCGGTAACCGGGGAGCTGTTTTTT.

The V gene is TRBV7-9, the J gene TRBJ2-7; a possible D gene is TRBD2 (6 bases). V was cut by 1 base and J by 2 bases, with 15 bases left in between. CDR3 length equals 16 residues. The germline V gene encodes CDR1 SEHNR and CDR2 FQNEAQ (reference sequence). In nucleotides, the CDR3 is TGTGCCAGCAGCTTAGTAGGTGGCGGGAAGGCCTACGAGCAGTACTTC. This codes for CASSLVGGGKAYEQYF.

The CDR3 reads CASSLLTGANSPLHF. The CDR3 nucleotides are TGTGCCAGCAGTTTGCTAACAGGGGCGAATTCACCCCTCCACTTT. The chain is built from TRBV28 and TRBJ1-6; 7 nucleotides agree with TRBD1. The CDR3 is 15 residues long. From germline, CDR1 is MDHEN and CDR2 SYDVKM. The J segment lost 7 bases and the V segment lost 3 bases, leaving 6 bases of the junction unmatched.

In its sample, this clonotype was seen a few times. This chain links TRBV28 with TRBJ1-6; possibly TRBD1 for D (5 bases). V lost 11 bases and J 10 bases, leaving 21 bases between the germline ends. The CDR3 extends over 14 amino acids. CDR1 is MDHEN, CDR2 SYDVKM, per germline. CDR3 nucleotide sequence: TGTGCCGGAAGAAGGGGCTGGGAAGGATCACCCCTCCACTTT. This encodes CAGRRGWEGSPLHF. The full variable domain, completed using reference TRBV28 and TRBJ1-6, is DVKVTQSSRYLVKRTGEKVFLECVQDMDHENMFWYRQDPGLGLRLIYFSYDVKMKEKGDIPEGYSVSREKKERFSLILESASTNQTSMYLCAGRRGWEGSPLHFGNGTRLTVT.